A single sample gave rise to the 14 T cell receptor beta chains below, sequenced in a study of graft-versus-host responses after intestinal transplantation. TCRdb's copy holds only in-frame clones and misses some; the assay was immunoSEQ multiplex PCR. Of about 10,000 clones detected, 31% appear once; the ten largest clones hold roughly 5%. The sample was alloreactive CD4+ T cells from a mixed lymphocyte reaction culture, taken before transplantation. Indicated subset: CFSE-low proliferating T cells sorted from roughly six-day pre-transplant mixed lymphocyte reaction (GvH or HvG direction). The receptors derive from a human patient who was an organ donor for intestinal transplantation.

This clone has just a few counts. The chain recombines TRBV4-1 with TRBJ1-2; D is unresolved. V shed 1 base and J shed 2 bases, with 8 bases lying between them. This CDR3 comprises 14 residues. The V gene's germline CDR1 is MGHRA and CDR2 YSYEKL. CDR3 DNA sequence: TGCGCCAGCAGCCAAGCGACGGACAACTATGGCTACACCTTC. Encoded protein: CASSQATDNYGYTF.

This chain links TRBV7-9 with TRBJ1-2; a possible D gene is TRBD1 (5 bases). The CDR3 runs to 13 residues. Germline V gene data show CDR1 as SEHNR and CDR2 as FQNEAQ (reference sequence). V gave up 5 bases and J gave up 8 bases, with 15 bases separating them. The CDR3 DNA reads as TGTGCCAGCAGCCATAGACAGTATAAGGGCTACACCTTC. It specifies CASSHRQYKGYTF. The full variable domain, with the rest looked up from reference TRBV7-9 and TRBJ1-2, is DTGVSQNPRHKITKRGQNVTFRCDPISEHNRLYWYRQTLGQGPEFLTYFQNEAQLEKSRLLSDRFSAERPKGSFSTLEIQRTEQGDSAMYLCASSHRQYKGYTFGSGTRLTVV.

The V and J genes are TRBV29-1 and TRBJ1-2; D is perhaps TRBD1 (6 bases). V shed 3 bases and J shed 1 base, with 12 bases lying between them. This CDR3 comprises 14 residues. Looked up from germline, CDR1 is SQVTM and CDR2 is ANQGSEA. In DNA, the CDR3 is TGCAGCGTTGAGGCGGGGACACTTAACTATGGCTACACCTTC. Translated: CSVEAGTLNYGYTF.

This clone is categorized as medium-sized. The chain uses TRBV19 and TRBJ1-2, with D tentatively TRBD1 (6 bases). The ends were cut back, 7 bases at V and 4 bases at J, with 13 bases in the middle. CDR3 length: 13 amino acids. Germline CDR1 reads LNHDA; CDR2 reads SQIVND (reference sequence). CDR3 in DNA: TGTGCCAGTAATTCAAGGGGGATCTATGGCTACACCTTC. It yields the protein CASNSRGIYGYTF.

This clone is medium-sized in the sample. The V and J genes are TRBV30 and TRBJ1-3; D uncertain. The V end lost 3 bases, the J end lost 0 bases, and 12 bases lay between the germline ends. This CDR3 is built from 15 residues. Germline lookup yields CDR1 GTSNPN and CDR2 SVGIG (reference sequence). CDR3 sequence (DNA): TGTGCCTGGAGGGCCGGTCTATACTCTGGAAACACCATATATTTT. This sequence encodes CAWRAGLYSGNTIYF.

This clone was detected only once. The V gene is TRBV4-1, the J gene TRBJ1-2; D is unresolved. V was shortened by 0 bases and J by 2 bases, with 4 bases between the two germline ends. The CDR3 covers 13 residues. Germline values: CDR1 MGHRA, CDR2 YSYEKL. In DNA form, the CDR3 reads TGCGCCAGCAGCCAAGATCAAAACTATGGCTACACCTTC. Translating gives CASSQDQNYGYTF.

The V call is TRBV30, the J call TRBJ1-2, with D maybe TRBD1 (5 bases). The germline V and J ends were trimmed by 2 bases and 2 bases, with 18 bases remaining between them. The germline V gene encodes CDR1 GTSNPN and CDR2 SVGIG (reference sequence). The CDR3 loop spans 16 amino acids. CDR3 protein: CAWSRVAQRGNYGYTF. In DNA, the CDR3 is TGTGCCTGGAGTCGCGTGGCACAGCGGGGCAACTATGGCTACACCTTC.

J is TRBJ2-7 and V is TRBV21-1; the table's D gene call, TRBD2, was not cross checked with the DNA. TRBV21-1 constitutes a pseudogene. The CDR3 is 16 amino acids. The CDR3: CASRRFITTVLDEQYF. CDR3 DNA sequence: TGTGCCAGCAGGAGATTCATAACTACCGTGTTAGACGAGCAGTACTTC.

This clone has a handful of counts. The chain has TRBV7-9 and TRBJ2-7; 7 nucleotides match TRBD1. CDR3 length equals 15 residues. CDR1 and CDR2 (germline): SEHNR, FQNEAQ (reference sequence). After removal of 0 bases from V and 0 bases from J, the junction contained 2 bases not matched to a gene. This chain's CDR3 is CASSLAAGGSYEQYF. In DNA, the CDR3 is TGTGCCAGCAGCTTAGCGGCAGGGGGCTCCTACGAGCAGTACTTC. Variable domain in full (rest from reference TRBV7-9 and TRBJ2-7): DTGVSQNPRHKITKRGQNVTFRCDPISEHNRLYWYRQTLGQGPEFLTYFQNEAQLEKSRLLSDRFSAERPKGSFSTLEIQRTEQGDSAMYLCASSLAAGGSYEQYFGPGTRLTVT.

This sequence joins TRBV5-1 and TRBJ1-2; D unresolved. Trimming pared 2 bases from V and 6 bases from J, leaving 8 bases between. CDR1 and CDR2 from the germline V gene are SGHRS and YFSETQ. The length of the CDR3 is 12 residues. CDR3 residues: CASSFAGDGYTF. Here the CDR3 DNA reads TGCGCCAGCAGCTTTGCAGGAGATGGCTACACCTTC.

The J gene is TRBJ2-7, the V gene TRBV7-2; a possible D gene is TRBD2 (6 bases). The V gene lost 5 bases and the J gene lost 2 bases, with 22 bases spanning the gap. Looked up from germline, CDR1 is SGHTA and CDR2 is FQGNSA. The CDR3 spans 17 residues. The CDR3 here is CASSPRRRDRFAYEQYF. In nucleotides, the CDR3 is TGTGCCAGCAGCCCCCGAAGGCGGGACCGATTTGCCTACGAGCAGTACTTC.

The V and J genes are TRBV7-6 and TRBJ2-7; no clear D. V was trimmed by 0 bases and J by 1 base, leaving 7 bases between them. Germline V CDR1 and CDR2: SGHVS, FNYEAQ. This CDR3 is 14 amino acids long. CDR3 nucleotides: TGTGCCAGCAGCTTAGCGGCCGGGTCCTACGAGCAGTACTTC. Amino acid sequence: CASSLAAGSYEQYF.

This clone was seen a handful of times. The CDR3 protein is CASSTTGGSYNSPLHF. CDR3 coding DNA: TGCGCCAGCAGCACGACAGGGGGCTCCTATAATTCACCCCTCCACTTT. The chain has TRBV5-1 and TRBJ1-6; 9 bases map to TRBD1. This CDR3 has 16 amino acids. Per germline, CDR1 SGHRS and CDR2 YFSETQ. V was pared by 4 bases and J by 0 bases, with 2 bases of the junction left unmatched.

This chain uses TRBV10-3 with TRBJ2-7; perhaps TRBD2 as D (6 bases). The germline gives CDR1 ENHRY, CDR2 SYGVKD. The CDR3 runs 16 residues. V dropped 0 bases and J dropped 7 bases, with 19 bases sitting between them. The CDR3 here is CAISESGRGFAGEQYF. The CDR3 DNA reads TGTGCCATCAGTGAGTCCGGACGGGGCTTCGCGGGGGAGCAGTACTTC.